This T cell receptor (beta chain) was sequenced in a study of cytomegalovirus exposure and HLA in healthy donors (dated by TCRdb to about 2017). Broadly, across the study: An earlier analysis of 550 to 700 of the donors reported approximately 300 Gb of sequence data and roughly 100 million unique TCR beta sequences from about 179 million T cells. Around 330 gigabases of sequencing data and around 88 million unique TCR sequences made up an early release that covered roughly 670 HLA-typed donors. Among the approximately 400 genotyped donors, around 79% belonged to the genetic ancestry cluster associated with self-reported Caucasian donors. The aim of the study was to test whether cataloging public T cell receptors could identify signatures of past pathogen exposure. Using immunosequencing, the study profiled T cell repertoires from approximately 700 subjects and related those repertoires to cytomegalovirus serostatus. In addition to the first cohort of several hundred subjects, a separate validation cohort of over 90 different subjects was used. To predict cytomegalovirus infection status, the study brought together high-throughput TCR immunosequencing, statistical association of individual TCRs with disease status, and machine learning. In a later analysis, previously published TCR beta repertoires from 500 to 750 donors were re-analyzed and high-resolution HLA genotyping was added so that TCR occurrence patterns could be studied. Rather than using new phenotypic data, the later analysis identified candidate immune exposures from TCR beta sequences and from how often those sequences occurred across donors. In an earlier analysis of roughly 600 of the donors, high-throughput TCR beta sequencing was used to judge whether each TCR beta V gene segment behaved as functional or pseudogenic. Donor age, sex, ethnicity and CMV serostatus were compiled alongside the repertoire data. A later genetic analysis took genome-wide SNP genotypes for about three fifths of the 666 donors and used that subset as a discovery cohort. All discovery cohort repertoires had been generated on a single sequencing platform. Class I and class II HLA loci were covered by the typing at four-digit resolution. The number of typed donors differed by locus: about 629-630 for A, B, C, DRB1 and DQB1; approximately 540 for DQA1; about 600 for DPA1; and 400 to 480 for DPB1. Several DR-DQ haplotypes were handled as single units for association and clustering because linkage in the cohort was strong. Across roughly 420 genotyped donors of the cohort, an average of roughly 230,000 unique TCR beta nucleotide sequences per donor were sequenced, and around 20% of those sequences were non-productive. Here is what the overall study found, with its caveats: The study listed 150 to 200 TCR beta chains as associated with cytomegalovirus. Because counts were too low, roughly 16 rarely observed V segments, including chromosome 9 orphons, were excluded from the earlier analysis of some 540 of the donors. Linkage disequilibrium might explain the correlated functional status among segregating V segments, but an unknown experimental factor could not be excluded. In a later analysis, the rate of TCR association differed among HLA loci, with DRB1 alleles having the most associated TCRs and HLA-C alleles having the fewest. V-gene and J-gene trimming of TCR beta chains was associated with a missense DCLRE1C variant in a later genetic analysis, and the association was replicated in an independent cohort. Most TCR sequences were observed very rarely across donors, whereas some public TCRs were present in many individuals. A later analysis reported that several top co-occurrence clusters appeared linked to parvovirus B19, influenza, CMV and Epstein-Barr virus. CMV serostatus was the only immune exposure information available for the cohort. A further reported finding was that TCR beta sequences accurately predicted the HLA-A and HLA-B alleles for most subjects in the first cohort. In vitro tests confirmed that a few of the cytomegalovirus-associated TCR beta chains recognize cytomegalovirus antigens. When HLA alleles, especially DR and DQ, strongly co-occurred, TCR associations were difficult to assign to individual alleles. A later genetic analysis reported fewer N-insertions in productive TCRs among donors in an Asian-associated ancestry cluster than the roughly 620-donor mean. In a later analysis, HLA-associated TCR beta chains showed more clonal expansion and lower generation probabilities than non-associated chains that were equally common. Broadly in line with IMGT annotations, most TCR beta V segments showed up in productive rearrangements about 87% or about 30% of the time in an earlier analysis of about 500 of the donors. Sequencing depth was assumed to be roughly uniform across donors in the presence/absence analyses, though that assumption may not hold. The cohort was sequenced for TCR beta chains only, and without alpha or paired-chain data the features that could be detected were limited. At a false discovery rate of 0.05, a later analysis linked around 15,000 TCR beta sequences to specific HLA alleles. A cluster of highly shared sequence variants was judged likely to represent a technical artifact of the sequencing pipeline. Because HLA typing was unavailable for some donors at each locus, only the typed subset was used in association tests. Cytomegalovirus status was reported to be diagnosed by the classifier with high specificity and sensitivity in both the original and validation cohorts. Most CMV-associated TCR beta chains appeared to be HLA-restricted in a later analysis, and the HLA associations seemed to be driven largely by CMV exposure. Some IMGT-functional V segments, including TRBV6-2 and TRBV6-3, could not be told apart with the 87-base-pair reads, so those segments were excluded. According to the authors, the approach could potentially be generalized to other disease states and immunological phenotypes.

Turning to this clone: No cognate antigen has been identified for it. No much larger clone exists at a distance of one base, and base qualities are not known.

The cohort consisted of 666 healthy bone marrow donors. At the time of sampling, every cohort member was nominally healthy, though immune exposures that went unrecorded were likely present. The donor was CMV seronegative and belonged to the group of 320 or so seronegative cohort members. Every donor gave a peripheral blood sample, and the peripheral blood mononuclear cells from that sample were used for TCR beta sequencing. Genomic DNA was extracted from the blood cell samples with the Qiagen DNeasy Blood Extraction Kit. The library came from the immunoSEQ multiplex PCR assay. For the multiplex PCR, a mixture combining 60 forward primers for TCR Vbeta segments and 13 reverse primers for TCR Jbeta segments was used. The CDR3 region of rearranged TCR beta genes was amplified from genomic DNA with a multiplex PCR assay. The amplified TCR beta libraries were sequenced on the Illumina HiSeq System as 87-base-pair reads. The study's own analysis went as follows. In a later analysis, tens of millions of unique TCR beta chains were counted across the 650 to 750 repertoires, and approximately 11 million of these chains were shared by at least two donors. Raw reads were error-corrected and collapsed into unique sequences with a nearest-neighbor algorithm that merged closely related sequences to remove PCR and sequencing errors. To assign V, D and J gene segments, CDR3 sequences were aligned to IMGT reference sequences. For a sequence to be retained, at least a six-nucleotide match to both a V gene segment and a J gene segment was required. Rearrangements were called productive when the CDR3 lacked stop codons and stayed in frame with V and J; all others were non-productive. Following IMGT convention, CDR3 was defined as the stretch from the second conserved V-encoded cysteine up to the conserved J-encoded phenylalanine. The earlier analysis of around 640 of the donors excluded sequences that lacked an unambiguous match to a single V gene segment. In an earlier analysis of 587 of the donors, a V segment was called functional when productive rearrangements were above 56.7%, and segregating when the standard deviation between donors exceeded 5%. A statistical classification framework was developed to diagnose cytomegalovirus status using the catalog of TCR beta chain sequences. In a later analysis, V and J genes were assigned by comparing TCR nucleotide sequences against IMGT/GENE-DB human TR gene sequences. A later analysis assigned CDR3 sequences and most-parsimonious VDJ recombination scenarios with the TCRdist pipeline. In a later analysis, every TCR beta chain was defined by the combination of its CDR3 amino acid sequence and its V-gene family, and reads without a unique V-gene family were dropped. To address suspected cross-contamination and a sequencing artifact, a later analysis removed a few hundred highly shared, low-generation-probability nucleotide sequences. A later analysis calculated a clonal expansion index for each public chain from normalized within-repertoire ranks of inferred template counts. In a later analysis, generation probabilities were computed with a VDJ recombination model fitted to out-of-frame rearrangements, and the resulting probabilities were checked against IGoR. Hypergeometric tests were used in a later analysis to score TCR-TCR, TCR-HLA and TCR-CMV co-occurrence, with a repertoire-size bias correction applied to the TCR pairs. A later analysis estimated false discovery rates by permuting HLA or CMV assignments 20 times. In a later analysis, co-occurring TCRs were grouped using DBSCAN, and TCRdist sequence similarity was added for clustering within HLA-allele-positive subsets. Co-occurrence clustering excluded repertoires with fewer than 30,000 or more than 120,000 public chains, plus five with anomalous nucleotide sharing. Imported from immuneACCESS, the table was reduced by TCRdb to in-frame sequences with V and J called. These copies leave out some clones; in studies compared against another copy, an unresolved V gene accounts for under half, and the cause of the remainder is not known. That table gives V, J and clone size, and the DNA gave D and trimming. Here the sample has about 190,000 clones; about 84% occur a single time. Over 3.5% of the sample belongs to the ten largest clones.

There are 14 amino acids in the CDR3, from cysteine to phenylalanine inclusive. CDR3 DNA only is kept here, 42 bases in frame from base 1. Based on the germline V gene, the CDR1 and CDR2 sequences are SGHAT and FQNNGV. V trim: 4 bases; J trim: 8 bases; unmatched bases: 6. The receptor's source is a man over 45 in good health and CMV-seronegative. Sample: PBMCs. The V gene is TRBV11-2 and the J gene is TRBJ1-4; TRBD1 agrees with 8 junctional bases. For the CDR3, the sequence is CASSWRTGSEKLFF. The DNA sequence is TGTGCCAGCAGCTGGAGGACAGGGTCCGAAAAACTGTTTTTT.